This T cell receptor (beta chain) was sequenced during a study of blood T cell repertoires in COVID-19. Study in general: There were acute and convalescent COVID-19 samples, and they came from the United States, Italy and Spain. The analysed material was cDNA or gDNA that came from T cells, B-cell-depleted T cells, or PBMCs.

In the authors' workflow: Nucleated cell number was recorded as an estimate derived from reference gene primer amplification. Assay used: immunoSEQ multiplex PCR; TCRdb lists only in-frame clones, some missing. V and J calls and clone size come straight from that table; D and trimming were deduced from the DNA. The sample holds around 320,000 clones, about 85% seen once. CDR3 length equals 14 residues. Germline lookup yields CDR1 SQVTM and CDR2 ANQGSEA. V lost 4 bases and J lost 0, with 10 bases in between. This sequence joins TRBV29-1 and TRBJ2-1; TRBD1 is a possible D gene (6 bases). The sample taken for sequencing was peripheral blood. This TCR came from a man aged 18 to 29 with active or convalescent COVID-19. The CDR3 DNA reads TGCAGCGTTGGGCAGGGGAACTCCTACAATGAGCAGTTCTTC. Its protein product is CSVGQGNSYNEQFF.